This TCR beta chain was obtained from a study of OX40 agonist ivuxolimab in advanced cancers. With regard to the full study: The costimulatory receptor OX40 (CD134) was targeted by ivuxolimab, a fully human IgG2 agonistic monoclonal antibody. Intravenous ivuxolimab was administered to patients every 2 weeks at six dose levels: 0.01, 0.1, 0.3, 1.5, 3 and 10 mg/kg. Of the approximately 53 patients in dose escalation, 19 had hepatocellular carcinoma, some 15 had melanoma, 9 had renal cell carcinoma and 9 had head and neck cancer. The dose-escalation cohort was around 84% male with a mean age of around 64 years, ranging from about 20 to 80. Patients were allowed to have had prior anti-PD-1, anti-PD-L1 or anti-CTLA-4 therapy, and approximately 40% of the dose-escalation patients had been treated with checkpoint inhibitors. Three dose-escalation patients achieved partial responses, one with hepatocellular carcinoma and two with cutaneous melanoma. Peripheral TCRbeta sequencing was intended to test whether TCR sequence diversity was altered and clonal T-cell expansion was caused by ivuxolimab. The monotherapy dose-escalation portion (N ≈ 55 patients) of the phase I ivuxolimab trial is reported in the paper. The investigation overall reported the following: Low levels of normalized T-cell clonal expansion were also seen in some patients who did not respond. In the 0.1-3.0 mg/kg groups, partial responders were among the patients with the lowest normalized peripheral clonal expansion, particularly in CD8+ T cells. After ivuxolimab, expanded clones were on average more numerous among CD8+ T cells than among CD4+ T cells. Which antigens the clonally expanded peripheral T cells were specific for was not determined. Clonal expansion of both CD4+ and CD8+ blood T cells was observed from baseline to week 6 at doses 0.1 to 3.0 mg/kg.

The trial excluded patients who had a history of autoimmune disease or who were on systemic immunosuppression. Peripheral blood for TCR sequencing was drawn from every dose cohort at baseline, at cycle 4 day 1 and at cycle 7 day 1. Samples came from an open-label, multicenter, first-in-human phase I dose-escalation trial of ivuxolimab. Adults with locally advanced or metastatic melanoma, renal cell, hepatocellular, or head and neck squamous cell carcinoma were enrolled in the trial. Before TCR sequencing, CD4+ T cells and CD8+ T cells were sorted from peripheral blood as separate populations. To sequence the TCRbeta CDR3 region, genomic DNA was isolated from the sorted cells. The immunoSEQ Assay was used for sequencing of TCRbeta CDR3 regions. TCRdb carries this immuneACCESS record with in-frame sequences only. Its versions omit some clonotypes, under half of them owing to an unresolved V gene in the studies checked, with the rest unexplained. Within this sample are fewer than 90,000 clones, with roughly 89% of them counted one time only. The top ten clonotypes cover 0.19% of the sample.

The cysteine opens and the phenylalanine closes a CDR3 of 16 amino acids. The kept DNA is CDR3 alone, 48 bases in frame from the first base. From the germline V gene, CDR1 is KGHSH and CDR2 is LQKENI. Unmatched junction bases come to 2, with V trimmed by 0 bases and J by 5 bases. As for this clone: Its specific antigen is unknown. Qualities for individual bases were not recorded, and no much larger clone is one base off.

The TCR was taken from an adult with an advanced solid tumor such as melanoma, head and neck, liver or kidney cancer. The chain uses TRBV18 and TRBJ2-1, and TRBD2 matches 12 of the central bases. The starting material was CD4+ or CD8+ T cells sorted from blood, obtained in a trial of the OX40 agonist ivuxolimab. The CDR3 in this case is CASSPPLAGGDNEQFF. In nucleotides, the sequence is TGTGCCAGCTCACCACCCCTAGCGGGGGGGGACAATGAGCAGTTCTTC.